The table lists the clone carrying this T cell receptor (beta chain) with a count of one. The authors' processing: Amplification of reference gene primers was used by the study to estimate nucleated cell counts. TCRdb's table, derived via immunoSEQ multiplex PCR, lists solely in-frame clones and lacks some. The V and J calls and clone size were taken over from that table, and D and trimming were inferred from the DNA. Here the sample spans around 220,000 clones, roughly nine tenths being singletons. The sample belongs to a study of blood T cell repertoires in COVID-19. Study context: The origin of the acute and convalescent COVID-19 samples was the United States, Italy and Spain. From T cells, B-cell-depleted T cells, or PBMCs came the material, which was cDNA or gDNA.

Trimming took 7 bases from V and 5 from J; bases not matched to a gene: 8. Germline V CDR1 and CDR2: SQVTM, ANQGSEA. The CDR3 spans 13 residues. This receptor was obtained from a woman in her 50s with acute or convalescent COVID-19. The V call is TRBV29-1, the J call TRBJ1-1; 9 nucleotides match TRBD1. The sample comprised peripheral blood. The CDR3 loop is CSATGQGKTEAFF. The DNA for the CDR3 is TGCAGCGCCACTGGACAGGGGAAGACTGAAGCTTTCTTT.